Each of the 22 T cell receptor beta chains below was sequenced from the same sample in a study of identical twins. TCRdb used MiXCR to reprocess the 5' RACE reads, holding one entry per CDR3 protein. The data hold nearly 900,000 distinct CDR3 sequences, with 9% to 15% observed a single time. Another study also made use of these data, one on yellow fever vaccine responses in identical twins.

The sequencing sample was made of PBMCs. All receptors come from a woman between 18 and 29 years old in good health.

V usage is TRBV5-1 and J usage is TRBJ2-7; the D gene is possibly TRBD2 (6 bases). The CDR3 length is 15 residues. The ends were cut back, 0 bases at V and 2 bases at J, with 12 bases in the middle. Germline V lookup: CDR1 SGHRS, CDR2 YFSETQ. CDR3 amino acids: CASSLATRGAYEQYV. In nucleotides, the CDR3 is TGCGCCAGCAGCTTGGCCACGCGGGGTGCCTACGAGCAGTACGTC.

This clonotype was seen at least ten times. V is TRBV29-1 and J is TRBJ1-4; TRBD1 agrees at 9 bases. CDR1 SQVTM and CDR2 ANQGSEA come from the germline V gene. Germline trimming cut 8 bases from V and 5 bases from J; bases unmatched to any gene: 6. There are 13 residues in the CDR3. CDR3 region: CSIGQGPNEKLFF. In nucleotides, the CDR3 is TGCAGCATAGGACAGGGGCCGAATGAAAAACTGTTTTTT.

This clonotype was detected ten times or more. The V gene is TRBV7-3, the J gene TRBJ1-1; no definite D call. From germline, CDR1 is SGHTA and CDR2 FQGTGA. Trimming cost V 0 bases and J 2 bases, with 10 bases left between them. The length of the CDR3 is 15 residues. CDR3 sequence: CASSLTSQVNTEAFF. The CDR3 DNA follows: TGTGCCAGCAGCTTAACTAGCCAAGTAAACACTGAAGCTTTCTTT. Full variable domain (rest looked up from reference TRBV7-3 and TRBJ1-1): GAGVSQTPSNKVTEKGKYVELRCDPISGHTALYWYRQSLGQGPEFLIYFQGTGAADDSGLPNDRFFAVRPEGSVSTLKIQRTERGDSAVYLCASSLTSQVNTEAFFGQGTRLTVV.

In this sample, this clonotype turned up a few times. This sequence joins TRBV12-3 or TRBV12-4 and TRBJ1-5, with 10 bases aligning to TRBD1. This CDR3 has 13 residues. The J segment lost 9 bases and the V segment lost 3 bases, leaving 2 bases of the junction unmatched. CDR3 DNA sequence: TGTGCCAGCAGTTTGGACAGGGGGAGGCCCCAGCATTTT. It yields the protein CASSLDRGRPQHF.

V and J are TRBV20-1 and TRBJ2-5, with D possibly TRBD1 on 5 matching bases. This CDR3 spans 14 amino acids. V was cut by 2 bases and J by 4 bases, with 14 bases left in between. Germline values: CDR1 DFQATT, CDR2 SNEGSKA (reference sequence). The CDR3 spells CSARSQGWIETQYF. The CDR3 DNA reads TGCAGTGCTAGATCCCAGGGTTGGATAGAGACCCAGTACTTC.

This rearrangement joins TRBV12-3 or TRBV12-4 to TRBJ2-7; TRBD1 is a possible D gene (5 bases). V lost 5 bases and J lost 2, with 13 bases in between. This CDR3 is 14 amino acids long. The CDR3 nucleotides read TGTGCCAGCAGTCAAATGGACAATCCCTACGAGCAGTACTTC. The encoded protein is CASSQMDNPYEQYF.

This clonotype turned up a few times. CDR3 loop: CASSLVVSSAQETQYF. The CDR3 coding sequence is TGTGCCAGCAGCTTAGTGGTTAGCTCGGCTCAAGAGACCCAGTACTTC. This chain connects TRBV11-2 to TRBJ2-5, with unresolved D. CDR3 size: 16 residues. V gave up 1 base and J gave up 2 bases, with 14 bases separating them. The germline gives CDR1 SGHAT, CDR2 FQNNGV.

A note on this clonotype: A much bigger clone sits one base away, suggesting this may be a read error. The rearrangement links TRBV7-3 to TRBJ2-2, with a weak D call TRBD2 (6 bases). V lost 5 bases and J 6 bases, leaving 19 bases between the germline ends. This CDR3 is built from 16 residues. CDR1 and CDR2 from the germline V gene are SGHTA and FQGTGA. The CDR3, as DNA: TGTGCCAGCAGCCAAGAGCGGGCCGGGGCTTCCGGGGAGCTGTTTTTT. Translation: CASSQERAGASGELFF.

This clonotype was seen only a few times. CDR3 loop: CASREGDHNSPLHF. The DNA of the CDR3 is TGTGCCAGCCGAGAGGGGGATCATAATTCACCCCTCCACTTT. The genes are TRBV3-1 and TRBJ1-6; D perhaps matches TRBD1 (6 bases). The CDR3 consists of 14 residues. From germline, CDR1 is LGHDT and CDR2 YNNKEL (reference sequence). Trimming removed 8 bases from V and 5 bases from J, with 13 bases in between. The variable domain in full, completed from reference TRBV3-1 and TRBJ1-6, reads DTAVSQTPKYLVTQMGNDKSIKCEQNLGHDTMYWYKQDSKKFLKIMFSYNNKELIINETVPNRFSPKSPDKAHLNLHINSLELGDSAVYFCASREGDHNSPLHFGNGTRLTVT.

There are a few counts of this clonotype. V is TRBV25-1 and J is TRBJ2-7; D is tentatively TRBD1 or TRBD2 (5 bases each). This CDR3 has 14 amino acids. The germline CDR1 and CDR2 sequences are MGHDK and SYGVNS. Trimming left V 2 bases short and J 5 bases short, with 13 bases between. The CDR3 loop reads CASSEDPRDHEQYV. In nucleotides, the CDR3 is TGTGCCAGCAGTGAAGATCCCCGGGACCACGAGCAGTACGTC.

This clonotype showed up many times. This chain joins TRBV20-1 and TRBJ2-3; 7 bases map to TRBD1. Germline V lookup: CDR1 DFQATT, CDR2 SNEGSKA (reference sequence). The trim removed 7 bases at V and 0 bases at J, leaving 10 bases unmatched. CDR3 length equals 15 residues. CDR3 residues: CSVRPPGQSTDTQYF. The CDR3 DNA sequence: TGCAGTGTCCGCCCCCCGGGACAGAGCACAGATACGCAGTATTTT.

The sample holds a few counts of this clonotype. This chain uses TRBV11-2 with TRBJ2-7, with 11 bases identical to TRBD1. Germline CDR1 is SGHAT and CDR2 is FQNNGV. The CDR3 extends over 16 amino acids. With 3 bases clipped from V and 5 bases from J, the junction kept 9 bases outside the gene matches. CDR3 sequence: CASSFLFGQGAHEQYF. CDR3 nucleotides: TGTGCCAGCAGCTTTTTGTTCGGACAGGGGGCCCACGAGCAGTACTTC.

The rearrangement uses TRBV5-8 and TRBJ1-2; unclear D gene. CDR3 size: 14 residues. CDR1 and CDR2 (germline): SGHTS, YDEGEE. V lost 0 bases and J lost 4, with 10 bases in between. The CDR3 spells CASSLGQAIYGYTF. For the CDR3, the DNA is TGTGCCAGCAGCTTGGGGCAGGCTATCTATGGCTACACCTTC.

This chain joins TRBV5-6 and TRBJ1-5; 10 nucleotides align to TRBD1. The V gene end was trimmed by 5 bases and the J gene end by 4 bases; junction bases not matched to a gene: 9. The length of the CDR3 is 16 residues. Germline loops: CDR1 SGHDT, CDR2 YYEEEE. Written as DNA, the CDR3 is TGTGCCAGCAGGGGGGACAGGGGTGTTAGAAATCAGCCCCAGCATTTT. This encodes CASRGDRGVRNQPQHF.

V gene TRBV7-9 combines with J gene TRBJ2-1; D could derive from TRBD1 or TRBD2 (5 bases each). This CDR3 has 15 residues. Germline assignment: CDR1 SEHNR and CDR2 FQNEAQ (reference sequence). Trimming took off 4 bases at V and 2 bases at J, with 12 bases between the two ends. CDR3 bases: TGTGCCAGCAGCTGGGACCGTATAACCTACAATGAGCAGTTCTTC. Encoded protein: CASSWDRITYNEQFF.

The chain uses TRBV6-1 and TRBJ2-1, with 9 bases identical to TRBD1. The CDR3 is 15 amino acids. CDR1 is MNHNS, CDR2 SASEGT, per germline. With V trimmed by 5 bases and J by 7 bases, 9 bases remained unmatched. The CDR3 here is CASSPGQGPLNEQFF. CDR3 bases: TGTGCCAGCAGTCCGGGACAGGGCCCCCTAAATGAGCAGTTCTTC.

At least ten counts were recorded for this clonotype. The rearrangement uses TRBV29-1 and TRBJ2-3; perhaps TRBD2 as D (6 bases). This CDR3 comprises 13 residues. V was clipped by 4 bases and J by 3 bases, with 11 bases between them. Germline V gene sequence: CDR1 SQVTM, CDR2 ANQGSEA. This CDR3 is CSVVGTLTDTQYF. DNA of the CDR3: TGCAGCGTTGTCGGGACTCTAACAGATACGCAGTATTTT.

The chain is built from TRBV29-1 and TRBJ2-1; a weak D match, TRBD2 (6 bases). The CDR3 is 15 amino acids. Looked up from germline, CDR1 is SQVTM and CDR2 is ANQGSEA. The V end was cut by 5 bases, the J end by 5 bases, with 19 bases between. CDR3 bases: TGCAGCGTTTTCGAGGGTAGCAGCGGGCACAATGAGCAGTTCTTC. It specifies CSVFEGSSGHNEQFF.

This clonotype has only a few counts. The chain carries TRBV12-3 or TRBV12-4 and TRBJ2-2, with TRBD1 matching over 7 bases. The CDR3 runs 15 residues. Trimming took 7 bases from V and 0 from J; bases not matched to a gene: 5. The CDR3 loop reads CASKRQGSNTGELFF. In nucleotides, the CDR3 is TGTGCCAGCAAACGACAGGGATCGAACACCGGGGAGCTGTTTTTT.

The V and J genes are TRBV25-1 and TRBJ2-5; D is unresolved. Trimming removed 3 bases from V and 5 bases from J, with 16 bases in between. The CDR3 sequence is 15 residues long. Germline lookup yields CDR1 MGHDK and CDR2 SYGVNS. The chain's CDR3 is CASSDWDGPVETQYF. The DNA of the CDR3 is TGTGCCAGCAGTGATTGGGATGGGCCTGTCGAGACCCAGTACTTC.

This clonotype was counted ten times or more. This chain links TRBV7-9 with TRBJ2-5; 8 bases fit TRBD2. The germline gives CDR1 SEHNR, CDR2 FQNEAQ (reference sequence). V trimming: 7 bases; J trimming: 5 bases; junction bases outside the gene matches: 3. The length of the CDR3 is 12 residues. The CDR3, as DNA: TGTGCCAGCAACCGGGGGGGGGAGACCCAGTACTTC. Encoded protein: CASNRGGETQYF.

In its sample, this clonotype was seen a few times. The chain employs TRBV12-3 or TRBV12-4 and TRBJ2-1, with 9 bases that match TRBD1. J gave up 5 bases and V 0 bases, and 8 bases lay outside the gene matches. The CDR3 spans 17 residues. The CDR3: CASSLALVTGGNNEQFF. CDR3 nucleotide sequence: TGTGCCAGCAGTTTAGCGCTTGTGACAGGGGGAAACAATGAGCAGTTCTTC.